This T cell receptor beta chain is from a study of shared clonotypes between healthy human individuals. The CDR3 runs 14 residues. V lost 4 bases and J lost 5, with 14 bases in between. Per germline, CDR1 WSHSY and CDR2 SAAADI. Regarding the study as a whole: Larger richness was generally estimated for naive than memory subsets.

A note on this clone: As yet, its antigen is unknown.

At a deep level, the assay was run. TCRdb keeps only in-frame clones here, not all; method: immunoSEQ multiplex PCR. The data show hundreds of thousands of clones, with about 74% seen just once and 1.7% held by the top ten. This chain joins TRBV10-2 and TRBJ1-2; D remains ambiguous. The TCR originated in a woman aged 25 to 39 in good health. Sequenced material: memory CD4+ T cells sorted from blood. The subset here: CD45RA-negative fraction. The CDR3, as DNA: TGCGCCAGCAGTGTGGGTGTTCAGGTTTATGGCTACACCTTC. Amino acid sequence: CASSVGVQVYGYTF.